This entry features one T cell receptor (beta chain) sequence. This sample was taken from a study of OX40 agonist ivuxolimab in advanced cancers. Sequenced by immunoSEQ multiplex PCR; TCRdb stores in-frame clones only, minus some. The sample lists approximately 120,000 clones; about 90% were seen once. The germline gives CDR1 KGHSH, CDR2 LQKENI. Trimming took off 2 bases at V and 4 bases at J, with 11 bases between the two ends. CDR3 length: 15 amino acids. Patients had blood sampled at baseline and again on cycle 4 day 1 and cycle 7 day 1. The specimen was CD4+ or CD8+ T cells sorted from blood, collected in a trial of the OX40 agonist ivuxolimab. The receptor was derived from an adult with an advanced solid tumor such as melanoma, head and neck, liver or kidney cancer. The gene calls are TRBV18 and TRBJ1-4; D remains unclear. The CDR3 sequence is CASSPSVEVNEKLFF. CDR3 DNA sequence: TGTGCCAGCTCACCATCGGTTGAGGTTAATGAAAAACTGTTTTTT. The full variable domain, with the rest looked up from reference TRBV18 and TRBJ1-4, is NAGVMQNPRHLVRRRGQEARLRCSPMKGHSHVYWYRQLPEEGLKFMVYLQKENIIDESGMPKERFSAEFPKEGPSILRIQQVVRGDSAAYFCASSPSVEVNEKLFFGSGTQLSVL.